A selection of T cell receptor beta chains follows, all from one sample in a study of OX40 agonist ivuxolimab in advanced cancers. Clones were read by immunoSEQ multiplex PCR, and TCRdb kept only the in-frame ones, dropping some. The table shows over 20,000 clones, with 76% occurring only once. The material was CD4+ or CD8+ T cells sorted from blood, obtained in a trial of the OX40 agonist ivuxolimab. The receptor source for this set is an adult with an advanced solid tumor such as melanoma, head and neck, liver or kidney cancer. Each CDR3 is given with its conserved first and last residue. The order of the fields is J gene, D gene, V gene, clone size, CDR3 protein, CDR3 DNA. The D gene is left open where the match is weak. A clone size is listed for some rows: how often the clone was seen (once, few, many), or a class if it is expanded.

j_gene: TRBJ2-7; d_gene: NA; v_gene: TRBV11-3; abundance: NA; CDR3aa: CASSLGAEGREYF; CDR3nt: TGTGCCAGCAGCTTAGGGGCGGAGGGACGAGAGTACTTC
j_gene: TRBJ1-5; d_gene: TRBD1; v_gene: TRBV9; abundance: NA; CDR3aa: CASSVGTGYQPQHF; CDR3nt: TGTGCCAGCAGCGTAGGGACAGGTTATCAGCCCCAGCATTTT
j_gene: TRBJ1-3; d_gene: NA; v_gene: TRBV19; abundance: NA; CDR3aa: CASSINRESIYF; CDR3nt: TGTGCCAGTAGTATAAACAGGGAGTCCATATATTTT
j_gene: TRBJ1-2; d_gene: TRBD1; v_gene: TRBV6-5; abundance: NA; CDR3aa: CASSYRDRSYGYTF; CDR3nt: TGTGCCAGCAGTTACAGGGACAGAAGCTATGGCTACACCTTC
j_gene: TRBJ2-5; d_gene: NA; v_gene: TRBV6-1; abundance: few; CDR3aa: CASRGGGQETQYF; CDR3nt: TGTGCCAGCAGGGGTGGAGGGCAAGAGACCCAGTACTTC
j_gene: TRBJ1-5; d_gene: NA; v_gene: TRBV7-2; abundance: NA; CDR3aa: CASSPQRDQPQHF; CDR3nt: TGTGCCAGCAGCCCCCAGAGGGATCAGCCCCAGCATTTT
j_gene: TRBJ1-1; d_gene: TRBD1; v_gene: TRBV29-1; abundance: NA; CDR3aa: CSVEARDSKAFF; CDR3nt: TGCAGCGTTGAAGCCCGGGACAGCAAAGCTTTCTTT
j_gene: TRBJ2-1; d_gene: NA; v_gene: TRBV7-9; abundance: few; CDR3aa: CASSLDLSGPLNNEQFF; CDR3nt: TGTGCCAGCAGCTTAGATTTGTCGGGACCCCTTAACAATGAGCAGTTCTTC
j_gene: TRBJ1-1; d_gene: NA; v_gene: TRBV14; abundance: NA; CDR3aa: CASSQAGPTEAFF; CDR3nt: TGTGCCAGCAGCCAGGCCGGCCCCACTGAAGCTTTCTTT
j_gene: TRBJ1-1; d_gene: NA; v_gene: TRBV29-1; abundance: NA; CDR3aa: CSALAPRVRGTEAFF; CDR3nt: TGCAGCGCTCTCGCCCCGCGGGTAAGAGGCACTGAAGCTTTCTTT
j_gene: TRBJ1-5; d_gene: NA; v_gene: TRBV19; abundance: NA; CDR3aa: CASSFPPGVGNQPQHF; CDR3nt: TGTGCCAGTAGTTTTCCCCCGGGGGTGGGCAATCAGCCCCAGCATTTT
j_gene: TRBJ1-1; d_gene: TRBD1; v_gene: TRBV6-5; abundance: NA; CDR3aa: CASSPGTGSEAFF; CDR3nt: TGTGCCAGCAGTCCCGGGACAGGGTCTGAAGCTTTCTTT
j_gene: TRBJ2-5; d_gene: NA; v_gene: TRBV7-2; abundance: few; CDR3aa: CASSFRRGEETQYF; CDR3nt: TGTGCCAGCAGCTTCCGACGGGGAGAAGAGACCCAGTACTTC
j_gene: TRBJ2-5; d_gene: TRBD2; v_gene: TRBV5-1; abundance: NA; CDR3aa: CASSLASRGGQETQYF; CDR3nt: TGCGCCAGCAGCTTGGCCAGCCGGGGGGGCCAAGAGACCCAGTACTTC
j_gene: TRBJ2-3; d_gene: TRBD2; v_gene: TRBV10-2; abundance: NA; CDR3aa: CASTEFSGGAKDTQYF; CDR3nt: TGCGCCAGCACCGAATTTAGCGGGGGGGCCAAAGATACGCAGTATTTT
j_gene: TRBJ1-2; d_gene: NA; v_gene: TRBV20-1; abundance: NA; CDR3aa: CSARTVYGYTF; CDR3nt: TGCAGTGCTAGGACAGTCTATGGCTACACCTTC
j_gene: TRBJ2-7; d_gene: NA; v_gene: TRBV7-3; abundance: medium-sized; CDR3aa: CASSLTQTSEQYF; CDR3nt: TGTGCCAGCAGCTTAACCCAGACGAGCGAGCAGTACTTC
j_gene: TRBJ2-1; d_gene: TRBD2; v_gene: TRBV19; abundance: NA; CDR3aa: CASSVKRGGYYEQFF; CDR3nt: TGTGCCAGTAGTGTGAAGCGGGGGGGCTATTATGAGCAGTTCTTC
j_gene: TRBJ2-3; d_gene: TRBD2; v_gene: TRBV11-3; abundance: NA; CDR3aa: CASSLGGGRAQYF; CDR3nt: TGTGCCAGCAGCTTAGGGGGAGGGAGGGCGCAGTATTTT
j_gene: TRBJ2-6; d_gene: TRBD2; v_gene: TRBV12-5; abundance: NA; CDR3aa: CASGLSLAEGPGANVLTF; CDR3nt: TGTGCTAGTGGTTTGAGCCTAGCGGAGGGGCCTGGGGCCAACGTCCTGACTTTC
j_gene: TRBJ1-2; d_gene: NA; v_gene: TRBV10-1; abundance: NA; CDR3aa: CASSADRGNGYTF; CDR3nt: TGCGCCAGCAGTGCGGATCGGGGGAATGGCTACACCTTC
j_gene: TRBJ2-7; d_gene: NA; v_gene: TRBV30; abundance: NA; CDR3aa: CAWSPISVYEQYF; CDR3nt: TGTGCCTGGAGTCCCATTTCAGTTTACGAGCAGTACTTC
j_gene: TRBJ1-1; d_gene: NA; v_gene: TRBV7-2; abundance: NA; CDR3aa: CASSPWGGQNTEAFF; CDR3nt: TGTGCCAGCAGCCCCTGGGGAGGTCAGAACACTGAAGCTTTCTTT
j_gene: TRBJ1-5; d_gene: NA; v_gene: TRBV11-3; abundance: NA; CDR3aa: CASSLSGGSGQPQHF; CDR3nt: TGTGCCAGCAGCTTATCAGGCGGTAGCGGTCAGCCCCAGCATTTT
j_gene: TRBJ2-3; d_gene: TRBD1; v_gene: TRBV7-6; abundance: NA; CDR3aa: CASSLGQGRDTQYF; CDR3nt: TGTGCCAGCAGCCTCGGACAGGGCAGAGATACGCAGTATTTT
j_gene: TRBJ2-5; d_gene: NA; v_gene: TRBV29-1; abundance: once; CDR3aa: CSVYRPPGTQYF; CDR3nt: TGCAGCGTTTACCGGCCCCCCGGGACCCAGTACTTC
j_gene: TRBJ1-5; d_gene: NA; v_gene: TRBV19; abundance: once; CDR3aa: CASSISSSRGYSNQPQHF; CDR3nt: TGTGCCAGTAGTATCAGCTCTTCCAGGGGATATAGCAATCAGCCCCAGCATTTT
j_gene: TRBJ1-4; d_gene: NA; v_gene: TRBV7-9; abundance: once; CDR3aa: CASSLGQAGNEKLFF; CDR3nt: TGTGCCAGCAGCTTAGGACAGGCTGGGAATGAAAAACTGTTTTTT
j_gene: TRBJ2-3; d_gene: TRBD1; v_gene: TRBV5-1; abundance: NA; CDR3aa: CASSLAGTGSFTDTQYF; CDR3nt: TGCGCCAGCAGCTTGGCGGGGACAGGGTCCTTCACAGATACGCAGTATTTT
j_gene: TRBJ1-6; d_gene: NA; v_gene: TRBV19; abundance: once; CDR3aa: CASSIAGPLDSPLHF; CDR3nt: TGTGCCAGTAGTATAGCAGGGCCTTTGGATTCACCCCTCCACTTT
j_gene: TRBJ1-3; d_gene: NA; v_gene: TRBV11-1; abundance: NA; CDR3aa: CASTDSASSGNTIYF; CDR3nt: TGTGCCAGCACCGACTCGGCCTCCTCTGGAAACACCATATATTTT
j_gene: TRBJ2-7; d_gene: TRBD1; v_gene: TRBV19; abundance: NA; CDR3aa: CASSNGQGVSSEQYF; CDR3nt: TGTGCCAGTAGTAATGGACAGGGAGTTTCCTCCGAGCAGTACTTC
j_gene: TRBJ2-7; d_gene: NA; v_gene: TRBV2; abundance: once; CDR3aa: CAIKTGSSYEQYF; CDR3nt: TGTGCCATCAAGACGGGGAGCTCCTACGAGCAGTACTTC
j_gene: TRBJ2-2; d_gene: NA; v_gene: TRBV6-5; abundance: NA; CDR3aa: CASSSQGELFF; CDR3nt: TGTGCCAGCAGTTCCCAGGGGGAGCTGTTTTTT
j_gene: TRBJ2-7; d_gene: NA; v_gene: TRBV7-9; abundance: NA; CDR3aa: CASSLMGGNPYEQYF; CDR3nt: TGTGCCAGCAGCTTAATGGGGGGAAACCCCTACGAGCAGTACTTC
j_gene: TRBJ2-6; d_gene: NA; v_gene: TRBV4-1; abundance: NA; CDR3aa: CASSPGRINVLTF; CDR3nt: TGCGCCAGCAGCCCGGGACGGATTAACGTCCTGACTTTC
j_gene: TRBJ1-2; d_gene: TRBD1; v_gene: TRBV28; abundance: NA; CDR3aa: CASSFTSRPGTEKYGYTF; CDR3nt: TGTGCCAGCAGTTTTACTAGCCGTCCCGGGACAGAAAAATATGGCTACACCTTC
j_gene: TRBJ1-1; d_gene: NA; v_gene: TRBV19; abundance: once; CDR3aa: CASRVGSSGEAFF; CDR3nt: TGTGCCAGTAGAGTGGGATCAAGCGGTGAAGCTTTCTTT
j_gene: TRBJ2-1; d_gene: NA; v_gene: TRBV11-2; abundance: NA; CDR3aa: CASSLGVETYNEQFF; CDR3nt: TGTGCCAGCAGCTTAGGGGTAGAAACCTACAATGAGCAGTTCTTC